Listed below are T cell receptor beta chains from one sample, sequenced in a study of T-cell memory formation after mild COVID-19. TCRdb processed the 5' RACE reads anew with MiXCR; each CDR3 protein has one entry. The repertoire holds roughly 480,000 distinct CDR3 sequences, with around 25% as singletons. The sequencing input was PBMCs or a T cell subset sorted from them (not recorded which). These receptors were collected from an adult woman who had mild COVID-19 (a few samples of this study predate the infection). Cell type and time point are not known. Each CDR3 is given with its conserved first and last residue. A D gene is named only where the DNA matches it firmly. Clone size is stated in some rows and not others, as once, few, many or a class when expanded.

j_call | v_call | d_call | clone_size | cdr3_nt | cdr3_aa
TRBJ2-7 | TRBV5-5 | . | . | TGTGCCAGCAGCTTGGAGAACAGCCTCTACGAGCAGTACTTC | CASSLENSLYEQYF
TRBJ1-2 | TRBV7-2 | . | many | TGTGCCAGCAGCTTAAGCATGGACTATGGCTACACCTTC | CASSLSMDYGYTF
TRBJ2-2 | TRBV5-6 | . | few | TGTGCCAGCAGCTCCGACGTCGGGGGGAACACCGGGGAGCTGTTTTTT | CASSSDVGGNTGELFF
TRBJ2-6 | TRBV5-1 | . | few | TGCGCCAGCAGCTCGGGGCCTGGGGCCAACGTCCTGACTTTC | CASSSGPGANVLTF
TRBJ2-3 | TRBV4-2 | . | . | TGTGCCAGCAGCCAAGATCCAGCGGGCCTAGGGGATACGCAGTATTTT | CASSQDPAGLGDTQYF
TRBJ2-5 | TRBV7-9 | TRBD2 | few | TGTGCCAGCAGCTTAGGGCTAGCGGGAGTGTCAGAGACCCAGTACTTC | CASSLGLAGVSETQYF
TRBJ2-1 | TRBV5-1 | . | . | TGCGCCAGCAGCTTGGTAATGAATAGGGGGGCGAGGAATGAGCAGTTCTTC | CASSLVMNRGARNEQFF
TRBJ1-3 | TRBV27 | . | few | TGTGCCAGCAGTTCTCTACAATGGACCGGAAACACCATATATTTT | CASSSLQWTGNTIYF
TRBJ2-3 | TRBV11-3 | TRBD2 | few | TGTGCCAGCAGCCGGGGGGGTAGCGGGGTTCGCGATACGCAGTATTTT | CASSRGGSGVRDTQYF
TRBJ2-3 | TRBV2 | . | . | TGTGCCAGCAGACCGGGGGAGGGCACAGATACGCAGTATTTT | CASRPGEGTDTQYF
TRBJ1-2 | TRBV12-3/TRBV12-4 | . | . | TGTGCCAGCAGATCCCGCTTGGCGGCCCAGGGTTATGGCTACACCTTC | CASRSRLAAQGYGYTF
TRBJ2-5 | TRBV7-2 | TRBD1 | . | TGTGCCAGCAGCTTACTGACAGGGATTTTGGAGACCCAGTACTTC | CASSLLTGILETQYF
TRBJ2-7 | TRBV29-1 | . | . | TGCAGCGTTGAAGATCGCGAGGGGTACTACGAGCAGTACTTC | CSVEDREGYYEQYF
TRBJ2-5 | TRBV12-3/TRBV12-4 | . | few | TGTGCCAGCACCCAAGGCGGCGGCCAAGAGACCCAGTACTTC | CASTQGGGQETQYF
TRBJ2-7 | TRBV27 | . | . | TGTGCCAGCAGTTCCTTGACAGGTTTCGAGCAGTACTTC | CASSSLTGFEQYF
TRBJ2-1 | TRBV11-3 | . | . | TGTGCCAGCAGCCCTGAGCGGACCCCCTACAATGAGCAGTTCTTC | CASSPERTPYNEQFF